Below are 21 T cell receptor beta chains sequenced from a single sample in a study of T-cell reconstitution after alpha-beta-depleted transplantation in children. Unique molecular identifiers were incorporated into the prepared TCRbeta library. TCRdb re-derived calls from the PCR reads in MiXCR, one entry per CDR3 protein. The table lists more than 400,000 distinct CDR3 sequences, roughly 10% of them singletons. The specimen comprised PBMCs, mostly from graft donor cells, sampled 180 days after TCRalphabeta/CD19-depleted stem cell transplant. The receptors shown here come from a female patient between 2 and 10 years old who had a stem cell transplant for aplastic anemia, so the T cells may come from the graft donor.

The chain uses TRBV20-1 and TRBJ2-7; TRBD2 matches 9 bases. Per germline, CDR1 DFQATT and CDR2 SNEGSKA (reference sequence). V was pared by 0 bases and J by 5 bases, with 11 bases of the junction left unmatched. The CDR3 loop spans 16 amino acids. The CDR3 loop is CSARDWLAGPTDEQYF. CDR3 nucleotides: TGCAGTGCTAGAGATTGGCTAGCGGGGCCGACTGACGAGCAGTACTTC.

The J gene is TRBJ1-5, the V gene TRBV3-1, with unresolved D. Germline loops: CDR1 LGHDT, CDR2 YNNKEL (reference sequence). V was clipped by 0 bases and J by 7 bases, with 7 bases between them. The CDR3 runs 13 residues. CDR3 in amino acids: CASSQDRWQPQHF. The CDR3 DNA reads TGTGCCAGCAGCCAAGATAGATGGCAGCCCCAGCATTTT.

The chain combines TRBV27 with TRBJ2-5; D call uncertain. Trimming took 4 bases from V and 5 from J, leaving 14 bases between them. The CDR3 has 14 amino acids. The V gene's germline CDR1 is MNHEY and CDR2 SMNVEV (reference sequence). The CDR3 loop reads CASSSQIGGETQYF. The CDR3 DNA follows: TGTGCCAGCAGTTCACAGATAGGTGGGGAGACCCAGTACTTC.

This sequence joins TRBV30 and TRBJ2-2; D gene unclear. Trimming cost V 2 bases and J 5 bases, with 6 bases left between them. Germline V gene sequence: CDR1 GTSNPN, CDR2 SVGIG (reference sequence). The CDR3 length is 12 residues. The CDR3 loop reads CAWSMETGELFF. The CDR3 DNA follows: TGTGCCTGGAGTATGGAAACCGGGGAGCTGTTTTTT.

The chain joins TRBV25-1 to TRBJ2-1; 10 bases are a match to TRBD2. CDR1 and CDR2 from the germline V gene are MGHDK and SYGVNS. The CDR3 runs to 14 residues. V was pared by 8 bases and J by 6 bases, with 7 bases of the junction left unmatched. CDR3 nucleotide sequence: TGTGCCAGCCGTAATAGCGGGAGGCTCAATGAGCAGTTCTTC. Protein: CASRNSGRLNEQFF.

This rearrangement joins TRBV7-9 to TRBJ2-3; possibly TRBD2 for D (6 bases). CDR1 is SEHNR, CDR2 FQNEAQ, per germline (reference sequence). The CDR3 is 14 amino acids. V lost 2 bases and J lost 3, with 9 bases in between. The CDR3 region has the DNA TGTGCCAGCAGCTTATGGCGGGATACAGATACGCAGTATTTT. It specifies CASSLWRDTDTQYF.

This clonotype appeared a few times. The V call is TRBV4-3, the J call TRBJ2-3; TRBD1 matches at 7 bases. Germline V gene lookup returns CDR1 LGHNA and CDR2 YSLEER. V shed 4 bases and J 4 bases; nucleotides not matched to a gene: 8. This CDR3 contains 15 residues. The CDR3 DNA follows: TGCGCCAGCAGCCGGGGTGAGGGGGCTGCAGATACGCAGTATTTT. Translation gives CASSRGEGAADTQYF.

The V and J genes are TRBV12-3 or TRBV12-4 and TRBJ1-5; 7 bases match TRBD1. V lost 5 bases, J lost 2 bases, and 9 bases stayed unmatched. The CDR3 extends over 16 amino acids. The CDR3 bases are TGTGCCAGCAGTCATAGGACAGGTTTGGGCAATCAGCCCCAGCATTTT. This sequence encodes CASSHRTGLGNQPQHF.

This clonotype was recorded a few times. The rearrangement uses TRBV28 and TRBJ1-4; weak D call: TRBD1 (6 bases). The CDR3 covers 17 residues. Germline CDR1 is MDHEN and CDR2 is SYDVKM. V was shortened by 9 bases and J by 3 bases, with 23 bases between the two germline ends. As DNA, the CDR3 is TGTGCCAGTCTACCAAGCTCTACAGGGCTGTCTAATGAAAAACTGTTTTTT. Translated: CASLPSSTGLSNEKLFF.

This clonotype turned up a few times. The chain has TRBV7-2 and TRBJ2-1; D gene uncertain. CDR1 is SGHTA and CDR2 is FQGNSA in the germline V gene. Trimming removed 4 bases from V and 9 bases from J, with 19 bases in between. The CDR3 sequence is 15 residues long. CDR3 coding DNA: TGTGCCAGCAGCTCCGCCGTCTGGGGAAGGAGTGAGCAGTTCTTC. Its translation: CASSSAVWGRSEQFF.

This clonotype has a handful of counts. This chain connects TRBV25-1 to TRBJ2-2, with a tentative D call TRBD1 (6 bases). Germline values: CDR1 MGHDK, CDR2 SYGVNS. V was pared by 1 base and J by 2 bases, with 8 bases between. The CDR3 extends over 15 amino acids. CDR3 sequence reads: CASSELGGNTGELFF. The CDR3 DNA follows: TGTGCCAGCAGTGAATTAGGGGGAAACACCGGGGAGCTGTTTTTT.

This clonotype appeared a few times. The rearrangement uses TRBV20-1 and TRBJ2-1, with 16 bases matching TRBD2. Germline CDR1 is DFQATT and CDR2 is SNEGSKA (reference sequence). CDR3 length: 14 amino acids. V trimming: 5 bases; J trimming: 12 bases; junction bases outside the gene matches: 7. In DNA, the CDR3 is TGCAGTGCTTCCGGGACTAGCGGGAGGGCCGGGCAGTTCTTC. Amino acid sequence: CSASGTSGRAGQFF.

The genes are TRBV20-1 and TRBJ2-1; D unclear. The CDR3 is 14 residues long. Germline CDR1 is DFQATT and CDR2 is SNEGSKA (reference sequence). With 1 base removed from V and 0 bases from J, the gap between germline ends came to 7 bases. CDR3 nucleotides: TGCAGTGCTAGAGTCCCCGTCTCCTACAATGAGCAGTTCTTC. It translates to CSARVPVSYNEQFF.

This clonotype has at least ten counts. The chain links TRBV18 to TRBJ2-3, with unresolved D. CDR1 is KGHSH and CDR2 is LQKENI in the germline V gene. Trimming removed 6 bases at V and 0 bases at J, with 10 bases between. CDR3 length equals 14 residues. CDR3 sequence reads: CASSGVLSTDTQYF. The CDR3 DNA reads as TGTGCCAGCTCTGGAGTCCTTAGCACAGATACGCAGTATTTT.

This clonotype showed up many times. The chain recombines TRBV12-3 or TRBV12-4 with TRBJ1-2; TRBD1 is a possible D gene (5 bases). This CDR3 spans 15 amino acids. V lost 4 bases and J 5 bases, leaving 17 bases between the germline ends. The CDR3 loop is CASSSPPGKGYGYTF. Here the CDR3 DNA reads TGTGCCAGCAGTTCCCCCCCAGGGAAGGGGTATGGCTACACCTTC.

This clonotype has ten or more counts. The chain combines TRBV6-5 with TRBJ2-3; 8 bases are shared with TRBD1. The CDR3 is made up of 14 amino acids. Losses at the gene ends were 5 bases for V and 6 bases for J; bases not matched to a gene: 7. The germline V gene encodes CDR1 MNHEY and CDR2 SVGAGI. The CDR3 loop is CASSRDRRRDTQYF. The CDR3 DNA follows: TGTGCCAGCAGTAGGGACAGGCGGAGGGATACGCAGTATTTT.

The J gene is TRBJ1-1, the V gene TRBV2; D not resolved. This CDR3 spans 14 amino acids. V was cut by 0 bases and J by 4 bases, with 9 bases left in between. The germline CDR1 and CDR2 sequences are SNHLY and FYNNEI. The CDR3 nucleotides are TGTGCCAGCAGTGAAGCTCTCCGGGCCACTGAAGCTTTCTTT. This codes for CASSEALRATEAFF.

The rearrangement links TRBV6-2 or TRBV6-3 to TRBJ2-3; 8 bases map to TRBD2. The trim removed 0 bases at V and 1 base at J, leaving 9 bases unmatched. Germline CDR1 is MNHEY and CDR2 is SVGEGT. There are 18 residues in the CDR3. The CDR3 protein is CASSYSKGSGSRTDTQYF. DNA for the CDR3: TGTGCCAGCAGTTACTCGAAGGGGAGCGGGAGCCGCACAGATACGCAGTATTTT.

The chain is built from TRBV19 and TRBJ1-2; a weak D match, TRBD1 (6 bases). The germline V gene encodes CDR1 LNHDA and CDR2 SQIVND (reference sequence). CDR3 length: 14 amino acids. Trimming removed 4 bases at V and 4 bases at J, with 13 bases between. The CDR3 spells CASSNQGRVYGYTF. CDR3 nucleotides: TGTGCCAGTAGTAACCAGGGGCGCGTCTATGGCTACACCTTC.

This clonotype was seen only a few times. The rearrangement links TRBV29-1 to TRBJ2-7, with 9 bases that match TRBD2. CDR1 and CDR2 (germline): SQVTM, ANQGSEA. The CDR3 runs to 14 residues. V lost 3 bases and J lost 6; bases outside the gene matches: 9. CDR3 protein: CSVEARGRAPEQYF. The CDR3 region has the DNA TGCAGCGTTGAGGCCCGCGGGAGGGCCCCCGAGCAGTACTTC.

This clonotype was found many times. The chain couples TRBV12-3 or TRBV12-4 to TRBJ1-5; D is undetermined. CDR3 length: 16 residues. Deletions cut 4 bases from V and 0 bases from J, with 13 bases between. CDR3 amino acids: CASSSRRPYSNQPQHF. CDR3 sequence (DNA): TGTGCCAGCAGTTCCCGACGGCCTTATAGCAATCAGCCCCAGCATTTT.